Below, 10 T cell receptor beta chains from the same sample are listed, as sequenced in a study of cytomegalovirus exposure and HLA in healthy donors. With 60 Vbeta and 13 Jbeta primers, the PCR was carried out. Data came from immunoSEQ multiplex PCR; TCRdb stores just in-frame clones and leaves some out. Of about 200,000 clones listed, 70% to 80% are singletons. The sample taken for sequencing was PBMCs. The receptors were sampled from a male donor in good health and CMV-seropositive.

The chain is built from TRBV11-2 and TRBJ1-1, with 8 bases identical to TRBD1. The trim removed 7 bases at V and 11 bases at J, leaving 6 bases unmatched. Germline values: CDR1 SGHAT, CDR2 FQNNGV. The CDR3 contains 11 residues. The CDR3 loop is CASTTGGWAFF. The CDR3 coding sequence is TGTGCCAGCACCACAGGGGGTTGGGCTTTCTTT.

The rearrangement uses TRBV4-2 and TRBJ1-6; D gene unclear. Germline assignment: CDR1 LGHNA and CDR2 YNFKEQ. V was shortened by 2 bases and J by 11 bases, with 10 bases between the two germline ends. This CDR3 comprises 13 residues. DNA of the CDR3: TGTGCCAGCAGCCAATCGGAAGAGGCACCCCTCCACTTT. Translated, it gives CASSQSEEAPLHF.

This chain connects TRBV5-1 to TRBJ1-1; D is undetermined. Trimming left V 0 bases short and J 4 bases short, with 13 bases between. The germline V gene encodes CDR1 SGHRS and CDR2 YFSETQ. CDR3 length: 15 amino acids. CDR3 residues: CASSLDGGPGTEAFF. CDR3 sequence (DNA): TGCGCCAGCAGCTTGGATGGAGGGCCGGGCACTGAAGCTTTCTTT.

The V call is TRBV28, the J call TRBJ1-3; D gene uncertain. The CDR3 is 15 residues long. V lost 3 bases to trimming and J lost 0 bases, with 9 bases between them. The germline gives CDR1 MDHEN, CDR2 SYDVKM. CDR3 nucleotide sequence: TGTGCCAGCAGTTTGGCGGCCCGCTCTGGAAACACCATATATTTT. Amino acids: CASSLAARSGNTIYF.

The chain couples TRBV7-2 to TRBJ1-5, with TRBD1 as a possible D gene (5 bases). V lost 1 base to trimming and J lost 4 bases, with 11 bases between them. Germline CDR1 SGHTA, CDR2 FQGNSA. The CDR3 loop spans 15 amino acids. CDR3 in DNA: TGTGCCAGCAGCTTAGGAGCAGGGATAAATCAGCCCCAGCATTTT. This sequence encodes CASSLGAGINQPQHF. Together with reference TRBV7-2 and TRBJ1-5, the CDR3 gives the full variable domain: GAGVSQSPSNKVTEKGKDVELRCDPISGHTALYWYRQSLGQGLEFLIYFQGNSAPDKSGLPSDRFSAERTGGSVSTLTIQRTQQEDSAVYLCASSLGAGINQPQHFGDGTRLSIL.

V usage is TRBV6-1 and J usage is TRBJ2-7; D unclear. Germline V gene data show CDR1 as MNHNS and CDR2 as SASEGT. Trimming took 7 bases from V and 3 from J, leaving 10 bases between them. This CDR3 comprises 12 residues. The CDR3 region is CASISPGYEQYF. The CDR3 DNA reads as TGTGCCAGCATAAGCCCCGGCTACGAGCAGTACTTC.

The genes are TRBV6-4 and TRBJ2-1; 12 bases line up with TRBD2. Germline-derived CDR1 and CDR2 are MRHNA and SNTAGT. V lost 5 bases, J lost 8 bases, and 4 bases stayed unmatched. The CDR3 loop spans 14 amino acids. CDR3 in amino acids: CASSPSGRAHEQFF. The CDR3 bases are TGTGCCAGCAGTCCTAGCGGGAGGGCCCATGAGCAGTTCTTC.

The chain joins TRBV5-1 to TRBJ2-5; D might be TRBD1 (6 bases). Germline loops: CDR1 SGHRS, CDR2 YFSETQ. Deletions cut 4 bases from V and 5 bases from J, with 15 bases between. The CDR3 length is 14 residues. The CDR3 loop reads CASSLGQSPETQYF. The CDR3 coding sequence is TGCGCCAGCAGCCTAGGACAGTCTCCGGAGACCCAGTACTTC.

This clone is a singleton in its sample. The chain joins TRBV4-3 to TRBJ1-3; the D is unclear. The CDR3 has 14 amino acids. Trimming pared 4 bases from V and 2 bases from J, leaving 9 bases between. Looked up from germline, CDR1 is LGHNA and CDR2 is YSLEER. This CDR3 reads CASSLSGPGNTIYF. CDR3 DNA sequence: TGCGCCAGCAGCCTTTCAGGTCCTGGAAACACCATATATTTT.

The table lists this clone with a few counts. The CDR3 reads CASNSLYRDQETQYF. In DNA, the CDR3 is TGTGCCAGCAACAGCCTTTACAGGGACCAAGAGACCCAGTACTTC. The chain combines TRBV28 with TRBJ2-5, with D tentatively TRBD1 (6 bases). V lost 7 bases and J 0 bases, leaving 15 bases between the germline ends. Germline V gene lookup returns CDR1 MDHEN and CDR2 SYDVKM. This CDR3 is built from 15 residues.